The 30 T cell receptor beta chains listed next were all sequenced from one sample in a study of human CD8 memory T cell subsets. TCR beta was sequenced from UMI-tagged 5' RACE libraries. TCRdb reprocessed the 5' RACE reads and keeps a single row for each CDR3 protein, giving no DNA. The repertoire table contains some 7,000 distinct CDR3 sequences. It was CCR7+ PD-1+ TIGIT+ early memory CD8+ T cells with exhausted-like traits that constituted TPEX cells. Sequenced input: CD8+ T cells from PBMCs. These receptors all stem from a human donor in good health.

The CDR3 reads CASSQDWGTRGNEQFF. This sequence joins TRBV3-1 and TRBJ2-1; TCRdb gives TRBD1 as the D gene, but with no DNA this cannot be confirmed. CDR3 length: 16 amino acids. Looked up from germline, CDR1 is LGHDT and CDR2 is YNNKEL (reference sequence).

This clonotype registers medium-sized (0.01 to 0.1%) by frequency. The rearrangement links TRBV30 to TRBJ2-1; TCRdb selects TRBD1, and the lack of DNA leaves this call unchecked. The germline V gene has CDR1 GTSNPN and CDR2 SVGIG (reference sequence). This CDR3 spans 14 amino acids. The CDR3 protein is CAWSVLGAYNEQFF.

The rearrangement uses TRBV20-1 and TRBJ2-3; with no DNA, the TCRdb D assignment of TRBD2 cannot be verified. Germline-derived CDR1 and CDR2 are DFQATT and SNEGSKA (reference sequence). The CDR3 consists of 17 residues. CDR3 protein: CSASGWRREVPTDTQYF.

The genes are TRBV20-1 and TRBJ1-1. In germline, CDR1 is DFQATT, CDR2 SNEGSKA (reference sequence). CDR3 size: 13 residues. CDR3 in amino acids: CSARVRGTLEAFF.

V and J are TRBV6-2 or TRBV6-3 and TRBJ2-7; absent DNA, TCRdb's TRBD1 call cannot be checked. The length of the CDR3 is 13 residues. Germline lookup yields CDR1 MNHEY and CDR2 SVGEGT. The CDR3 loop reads CASSPGRFAEQYF.

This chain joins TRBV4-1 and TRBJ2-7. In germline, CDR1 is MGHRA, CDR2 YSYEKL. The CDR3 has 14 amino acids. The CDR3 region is CASSLTVSSYEQYF.

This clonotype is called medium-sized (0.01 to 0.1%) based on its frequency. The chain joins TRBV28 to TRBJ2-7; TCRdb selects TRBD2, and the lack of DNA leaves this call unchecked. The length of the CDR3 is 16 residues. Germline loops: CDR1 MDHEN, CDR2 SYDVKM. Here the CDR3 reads CASSLSGDSGKDEQYF.

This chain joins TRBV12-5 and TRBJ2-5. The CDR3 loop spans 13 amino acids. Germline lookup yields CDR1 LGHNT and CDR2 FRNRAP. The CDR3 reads CASAMGGEETQYF. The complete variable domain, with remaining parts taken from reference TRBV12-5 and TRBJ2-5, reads DARVTQTPRHKVTEMGQEVTMRCQPILGHNTVFWYRQTMMQGLELLAYFRNRAPLDDSGMPKDRFSAEMPDATLATLKIQPSEPRDSAVYFCASAMGGEETQYFGPGTRLLVL.

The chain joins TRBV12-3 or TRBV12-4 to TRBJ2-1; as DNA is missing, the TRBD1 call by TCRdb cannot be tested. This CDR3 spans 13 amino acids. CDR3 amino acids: CASSFPGENEQFF.

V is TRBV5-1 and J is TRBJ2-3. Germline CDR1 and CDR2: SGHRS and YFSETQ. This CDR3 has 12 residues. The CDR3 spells CASSLTADTQYF.

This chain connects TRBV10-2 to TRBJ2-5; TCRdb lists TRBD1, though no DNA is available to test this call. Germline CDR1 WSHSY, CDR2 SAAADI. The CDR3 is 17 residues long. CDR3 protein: CASSSGTGWALQETQYF.

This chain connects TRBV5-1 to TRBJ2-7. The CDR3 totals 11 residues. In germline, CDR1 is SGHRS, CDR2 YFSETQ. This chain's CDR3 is CASSLDYEQYF. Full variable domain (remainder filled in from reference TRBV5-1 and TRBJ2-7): KAGVTQTPRYLIKTRGQQVTLSCSPISGHRSVSWYQQTPGQGLQFLFEYFSETQRNKGNFPGRFSGRQFSNSRSEMNVSTLELGDSALYLCASSLDYEQYFGPGTRLTVT.

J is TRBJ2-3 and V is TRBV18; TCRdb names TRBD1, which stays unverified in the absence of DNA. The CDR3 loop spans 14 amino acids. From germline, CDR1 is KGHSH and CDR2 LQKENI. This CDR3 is CASLDRIGTDTQYF.

The CDR3 region is CASSFQQRNTDTQYF. The rearrangement links TRBV7-6 to TRBJ2-3. Germline V gene sequence: CDR1 SGHVS, CDR2 FNYEAQ. CDR3 length: 15 residues.

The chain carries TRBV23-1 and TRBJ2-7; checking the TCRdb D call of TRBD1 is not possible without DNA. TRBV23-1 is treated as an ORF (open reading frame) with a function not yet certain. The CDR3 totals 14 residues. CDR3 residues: CASGIFRVPYEQYF.

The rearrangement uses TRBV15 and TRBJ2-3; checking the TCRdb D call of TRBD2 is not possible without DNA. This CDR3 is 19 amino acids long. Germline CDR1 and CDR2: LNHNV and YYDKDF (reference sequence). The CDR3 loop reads CATSSYGLAGGDSTDTQYF.

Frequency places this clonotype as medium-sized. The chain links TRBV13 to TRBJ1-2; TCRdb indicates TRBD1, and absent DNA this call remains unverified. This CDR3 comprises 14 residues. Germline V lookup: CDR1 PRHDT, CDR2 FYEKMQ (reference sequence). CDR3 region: CASSLQGFGDGYTF.

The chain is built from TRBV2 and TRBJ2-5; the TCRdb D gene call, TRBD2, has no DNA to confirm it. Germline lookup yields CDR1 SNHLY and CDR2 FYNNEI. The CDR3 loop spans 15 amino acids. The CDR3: CASSDGGGDHETQYF.

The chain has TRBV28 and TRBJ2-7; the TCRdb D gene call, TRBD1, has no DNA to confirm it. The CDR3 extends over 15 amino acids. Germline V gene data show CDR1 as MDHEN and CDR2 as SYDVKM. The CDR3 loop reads CASSASRDSSYEQYF.

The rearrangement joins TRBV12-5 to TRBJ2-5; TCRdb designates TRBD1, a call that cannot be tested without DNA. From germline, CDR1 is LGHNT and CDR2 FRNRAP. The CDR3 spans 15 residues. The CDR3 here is CASGLGTDNQETQYF.

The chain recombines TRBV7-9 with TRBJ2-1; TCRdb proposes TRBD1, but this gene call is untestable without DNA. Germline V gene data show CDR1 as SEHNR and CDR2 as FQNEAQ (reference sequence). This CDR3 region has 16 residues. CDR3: CASSLWAGESYIEQFF.

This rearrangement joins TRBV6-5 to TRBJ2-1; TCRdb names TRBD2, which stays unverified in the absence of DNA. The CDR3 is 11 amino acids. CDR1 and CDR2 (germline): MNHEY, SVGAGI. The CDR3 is CASRLGSEQFF.

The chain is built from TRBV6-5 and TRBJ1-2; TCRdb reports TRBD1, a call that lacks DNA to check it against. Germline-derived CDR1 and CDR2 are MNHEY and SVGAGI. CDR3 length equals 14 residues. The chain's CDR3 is CASSYLGRGYGYTF.

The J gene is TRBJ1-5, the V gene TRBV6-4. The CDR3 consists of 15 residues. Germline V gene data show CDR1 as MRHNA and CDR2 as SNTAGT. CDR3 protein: CASKSDFYSNQPQHF.

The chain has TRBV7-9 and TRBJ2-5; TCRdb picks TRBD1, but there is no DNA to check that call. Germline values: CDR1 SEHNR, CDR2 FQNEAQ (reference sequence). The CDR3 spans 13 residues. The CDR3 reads CASSRAGEETQYF.

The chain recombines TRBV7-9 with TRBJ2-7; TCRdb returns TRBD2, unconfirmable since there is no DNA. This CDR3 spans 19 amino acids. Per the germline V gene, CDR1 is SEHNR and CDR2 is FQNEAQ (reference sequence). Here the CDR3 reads CASSFNSVPNVRPGFEQYF. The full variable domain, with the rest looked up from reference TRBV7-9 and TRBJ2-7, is DTGVSQNPRHKITKRGQNVTFRCDPISEHNRLYWYRQTLGQGPEFLTYFQNEAQLEKSRLLSDRFSAERPKGSFSTLEIQRTEQGDSAMYLCASSFNSVPNVRPGFEQYFGPGTRLTVT.

CDR3 amino acids: CASSITANSPLHF. This chain uses TRBV19 with TRBJ1-6. Germline CDR1 reads LNHDA; CDR2 reads SQIVND (reference sequence). The CDR3 spans 13 residues.

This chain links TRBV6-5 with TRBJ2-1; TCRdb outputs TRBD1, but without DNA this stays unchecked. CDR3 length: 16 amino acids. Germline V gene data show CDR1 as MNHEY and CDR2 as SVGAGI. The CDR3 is CASSLVIGDQYNEQFF.

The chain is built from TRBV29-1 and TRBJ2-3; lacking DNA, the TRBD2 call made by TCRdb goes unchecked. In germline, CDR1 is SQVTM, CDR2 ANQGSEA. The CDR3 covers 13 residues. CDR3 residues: CSVEFLLTYTQYF.

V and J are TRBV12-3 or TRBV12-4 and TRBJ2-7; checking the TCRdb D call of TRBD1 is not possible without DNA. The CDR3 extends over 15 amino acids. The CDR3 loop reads CASSLGGGLSYEQYF.